These 16 T cell receptor beta chains were sequenced from one sample in a study of brain T cells in children with intractable seizures. The data were produced by immunoSEQ multiplex PCR, yet TCRdb's version contains in-frame clones alone and is incomplete. The sample carries about 340,000 clones, over 85% recorded once. Time point here: blood from clinic visit 5 months post-surgery; TSC patient then seizure free. The input for sequencing was peripheral blood, taken 4 to 5 months after surgery. These receptors were obtained from a boy in the first two years of life with tuberous sclerosis and intractable seizures.

V is TRBV5-4 and J is TRBJ2-5; 10 positions match TRBD2. V shed 1 base, J shed 2 bases, and the junction held 2 bases outside the gene matches. Germline CDR1 and CDR2: SGHNT and YYREEE (reference sequence). The CDR3 length is 15 residues. CDR3 loop: CASSLTSGVQETQYF. The DNA for the CDR3 is TGTGCCAGCAGCTTGACTAGCGGGGTGCAAGAGACCCAGTACTTC.

The V and J genes are TRBV4-1 and TRBJ1-4, with D uncertain. V was pared by 0 bases and J by 7 bases, with 15 bases between. Germline lookup yields CDR1 MGHRA and CDR2 YSYEKL. The CDR3 runs to 16 residues. The CDR3 DNA sequence: TGCGCCAGCAGCCAAGAGAACCCTGGTATTGGTGAAAAACTGTTTTTT. As protein: CASSQENPGIGEKLFF.

The V and J genes are TRBV13 and TRBJ1-2, with D possibly matching TRBD1 (5 bases). The germline gives CDR1 PRHDT, CDR2 FYEKMQ (reference sequence). There are 16 residues in the CDR3. The ends were cut back, 4 bases at V and 3 bases at J, with 18 bases in the middle. The chain's CDR3 is CASSSQTEPYYYGYTF. Written as DNA, the CDR3 is TGTGCCAGCAGCTCACAGACAGAGCCCTACTACTATGGCTACACCTTC.

The V gene is TRBV5-1, the J gene TRBJ2-5; possibly TRBD2 for D (6 bases). Trimming cost V 2 bases and J 2 bases, with 16 bases left between them. Germline loops: CDR1 SGHRS, CDR2 YFSETQ. The CDR3 is made up of 16 amino acids. The chain's CDR3 is CASSFSSAGNQETQYF. The CDR3 DNA sequence: TGCGCCAGCAGCTTCAGTTCGGCGGGGAATCAAGAGACCCAGTACTTC.

The V and J genes are TRBV4-1 and TRBJ1-5; D possibly corresponds to TRBD1 (6 bases). CDR3 length: 15 amino acids. The germline V gene has CDR1 MGHRA and CDR2 YSYEKL. The germline V and J ends were trimmed by 1 base and 7 bases, with 14 bases remaining between them. The CDR3 loop reads CASSQVTGQEQPQHF. The CDR3 bases are TGCGCCAGCAGCCAAGTAACAGGGCAAGAGCAGCCCCAGCATTTT.

The chain uses TRBV19 and TRBJ1-4; no firm D call. V was cut by 5 bases and J by 4 bases, with 11 bases left in between. The CDR3 loop spans 14 amino acids. Per the germline V gene, CDR1 is LNHDA and CDR2 is SQIVND (reference sequence). The CDR3 region is CASSPGPRNEKLFF. As DNA, the CDR3 is TGTGCCAGTAGTCCCGGGCCCCGTAATGAAAAACTGTTTTTT.

The V call is TRBV25-1, the J call TRBJ2-7; a weak D match, TRBD1 (6 bases). The CDR3 is made up of 13 amino acids. CDR1 is MGHDK, CDR2 SYGVNS, per germline. The V end was cut by 3 bases, the J end by 2 bases, with 8 bases between. This CDR3 is CASSDQGPYEQYF. The CDR3 nucleotides read TGTGCCAGCAGTGACCAGGGGCCCTACGAGCAGTACTTC.

V gene TRBV15 combines with J gene TRBJ2-3, with unresolved D. The CDR3 sequence is 13 residues long. Deletions cut 4 bases from V and 4 bases from J, with 9 bases between. Germline values: CDR1 LNHNV, CDR2 YYDKDF (reference sequence). DNA of the CDR3: TGTGCCACCAGCATGTACCGGGCAGATACGCAGTATTTT. It is translated as CATSMYRADTQYF.

The chain couples TRBV21-1 to TRBJ2-3. TRBV21-1 is a listed pseudogene. The CDR3 loop spans 12 amino acids. The CDR3 bases are TGTGCCAGCAGCAACAGCACAGATACGCAGTATTTT. Its translation is CASSNSTDTQYF.

The chain recombines TRBV4-1 with TRBJ1-2; D unclear. The CDR3 sequence is 16 residues long. CDR1 MGHRA and CDR2 YSYEKL come from the germline V gene. The V end was cut by 0 bases, the J end by 2 bases, with 13 bases between. CDR3 residues: CASSQDSTWVNYGYTF. Here the CDR3 DNA reads TGCGCCAGCAGCCAAGATTCTACTTGGGTCAACTATGGCTACACCTTC.

This clone was recorded only once. This chain links TRBV4-2 with TRBJ1-2, with D maybe TRBD1 (5 bases). Germline CDR1 is LGHNA and CDR2 is YNFKEQ. This CDR3 contains 14 residues. V was pared by 2 bases and J by 5 bases, with 12 bases between. The CDR3 DNA sequence: TGTGCCAGCAGCCAATCCGACAGCCTTTATGGCTACACCTTC. Translated, it gives CASSQSDSLYGYTF.

The rearrangement uses TRBV18 and TRBJ2-3; TRBD2 agrees at 15 bases. From germline, CDR1 is KGHSH and CDR2 LQKENI. CDR3 length equals 15 residues. V dropped 3 bases and J dropped 5; count of bases not matched to a gene: 0. The CDR3 is CASSPGLAGGDTQYF. CDR3 nucleotide sequence: TGTGCCAGCTCACCGGGACTAGCGGGAGGAGATACGCAGTATTTT.

V and J are TRBV2 and TRBJ1-2, with 7 bases identical to TRBD1. V shed 4 bases, J shed 4 bases, and the junction held 12 bases outside the gene matches. CDR1 is SNHLY, CDR2 FYNNEI, per germline. The CDR3 contains 16 residues. For the CDR3, the DNA is TGTGCCAGCAGTGCGGACAGGTCGAGGGTTCGCTATGGCTACACCTTC. This codes for CASSADRSRVRYGYTF.

The chain is built from TRBV15 and TRBJ1-2, with D possibly being TRBD1 (5 bases). V was cut by 0 bases and J by 3 bases, with 11 bases left in between. Per the germline V gene, CDR1 is LNHNV and CDR2 is YYDKDF (reference sequence). The CDR3 has 15 amino acids. The CDR3 region is CATSRDFTGHYGYTF. CDR3 in DNA: TGTGCCACCAGCAGAGATTTTACAGGCCACTATGGCTACACCTTC.

The V call is TRBV5-4, the J call TRBJ1-2, with D uncertain. Germline CDR1 SGHNT, CDR2 YYREEE (reference sequence). V lost 0 bases to trimming and J lost 6 bases, with 9 bases between them. The CDR3 totals 13 residues. The chain's CDR3 is CASSLVGLNGYTF. The CDR3 bases are TGTGCCAGCAGCTTGGTGGGGTTGAATGGCTACACCTTC.

This chain uses TRBV4-2 with TRBJ2-3; the D gene is possibly TRBD2 (7 bases). Germline CDR1 and CDR2: LGHNA and YNFKEQ. The CDR3 has 19 amino acids. The V end was cut by 1 base, the J end by 0 bases, with 20 bases between. The CDR3 DNA reads TGTGCCAGCAGCCAAGGACCTCGAGGGGGGGACGTAAGCACAGATACGCAGTATTTT. Residues: CASSQGPRGGDVSTDTQYF.